These 16 T cell receptor beta chains share one sample of origin, sequenced in a study of OX40 agonist ivuxolimab in advanced cancers. Clones were sequenced by immunoSEQ multiplex PCR, and TCRdb holds only the in-frame ones, with some missing. The data contain roughly 53,000 clones, roughly 89% of them singletons. Source: CD4+ or CD8+ T cells sorted from blood, taken in a trial of the OX40 agonist ivuxolimab. Receptors originate from an adult with an advanced solid tumor such as melanoma, head and neck, liver or kidney cancer.

The V and J genes are TRBV15 and TRBJ1-4, with TRBD1 matching over 10 bases. CDR3 length: 15 residues. J gave up 5 bases and V 3 bases, and 3 bases lay outside the gene matches. CDR1 and CDR2 from the germline V gene are LNHNV and YYDKDF (reference sequence). In nucleotides, the CDR3 is TGTGCCACCAGCAGGGGACAGGGGATAAATGAAAAACTGTTTTTT. This sequence encodes CATSRGQGINEKLFF.

This clone has a handful of counts. The chain combines TRBV7-6 with TRBJ2-1; no reliable D call. V was pared by 1 base and J by 0 bases, with 4 bases between. Germline V CDR1 and CDR2: SGHVS, FNYEAQ. This CDR3 spans 14 amino acids. Here the CDR3 reads CASSLGSSYNEQFF. The CDR3 bases are TGTGCCAGCAGCTTAGGTAGCTCCTACAATGAGCAGTTCTTC.

The chain has TRBV2 and TRBJ2-6; no clear D. This CDR3 comprises 14 residues. Germline CDR1 and CDR2: SNHLY and FYNNEI. The V end lost 7 bases, the J end lost 0 bases, and 7 bases lay between the germline ends. CDR3 in DNA: TGTGCCAGCATCAGAAGCTCTGGGGCCAACGTCCTGACTTTC. This gives the protein CASIRSSGANVLTF.

This sequence joins TRBV15 and TRBJ1-4, with no clear D. The CDR3 extends over 15 amino acids. The germline CDR1 and CDR2 sequences are LNHNV and YYDKDF (reference sequence). V lost 0 bases and J lost 8, with 13 bases in between. The CDR3 here is CATSRDPVVGEKLFF. CDR3 nucleotide sequence: TGTGCCACCAGCAGAGATCCCGTAGTGGGCGAAAAACTGTTTTTT. The entire variable domain, with the rest obtained from reference TRBV15 and TRBJ1-4, is as follows: DAMVIQNPRYQVTQFGKPVTLSCSQTLNHNVMYWYQQKSSQAPKLLFHYYDKDFNNEADTPDNFQSRRPNTSFCFLDIRSPGLGDTAMYLCATSRDPVVGEKLFFGSGTQLSVL.

The rearrangement joins TRBV18 to TRBJ2-1; possible D gene TRBD1, 5 bases. Trimming cost V 3 bases and J 4 bases, with 10 bases left between them. The CDR3 is 14 residues long. In germline, CDR1 is KGHSH, CDR2 LQKENI. The CDR3 DNA is TGTGCCAGCTCACCCGGCAGGGAATACAATGAGCAGTTCTTC. Encoded protein: CASSPGREYNEQFF. The full variable domain, completed using reference TRBV18 and TRBJ2-1, is NAGVMQNPRHLVRRRGQEARLRCSPMKGHSHVYWYRQLPEEGLKFMVYLQKENIIDESGMPKERFSAEFPKEGPSILRIQQVVRGDSAAYFCASSPGREYNEQFFGPGTRLTVL.

This clone has a single count. The chain employs TRBV18 and TRBJ2-5; 8 bases line up with TRBD1. The trim removed 5 bases at V and 0 bases at J, leaving 11 bases unmatched. Germline loops: CDR1 KGHSH, CDR2 LQKENI. There are 17 residues in the CDR3. This CDR3 reads CASSYTTGAMYQETQYF. CDR3 in DNA: TGTGCCAGCTCATATACGACAGGGGCGATGTACCAAGAGACCCAGTACTTC.

The rearrangement joins TRBV2 to TRBJ1-4; 9 bases are shared with TRBD1. Germline V gene sequence: CDR1 SNHLY, CDR2 FYNNEI. J was trimmed by 3 bases and V by 5 bases; bases with no gene match: 10. The CDR3 loop spans 17 amino acids. CDR3 nucleotide sequence: TGTGCCAGCAGTCCGGGACAGGGTAGAGGGCCTAATGAAAAACTGTTTTTT. Translated, it gives CASSPGQGRGPNEKLFF.

The gene calls are TRBV19 and TRBJ1-1; a weak D match, TRBD1 (5 bases). Looked up from germline, CDR1 is LNHDA and CDR2 is SQIVND (reference sequence). This CDR3 has 12 residues. V was trimmed by 5 bases and J by 10 bases, leaving 14 bases between them. The CDR3: CASSADSFAAFF. DNA of the CDR3: TGTGCCAGTAGTGCCGACAGCTTTGCAGCTTTCTTT.

V gene TRBV7-2 combines with J gene TRBJ1-2; tentative D call: TRBD1 (6 bases). V was cut by 3 bases and J by 6 bases, with 17 bases left in between. From germline, CDR1 is SGHTA and CDR2 FQGNSA. The CDR3 is 15 residues long. The CDR3 here is CASSFMAGGQDGYTF. DNA of the CDR3: TGTGCCAGCAGCTTCATGGCCGGGGGGCAGGATGGCTACACCTTC.

The chain employs TRBV19 and TRBJ2-7; 11 bases fit TRBD2. Per germline, CDR1 LNHDA and CDR2 SQIVND (reference sequence). CDR3 length: 16 residues. V lost 9 bases and J lost 2; bases outside the gene matches: 12. CDR3 in DNA: TGTGCCAGCAAACTAACAGGGACTAGCGGAGCCTACGAGCAGTACTTC. Residues: CASKLTGTSGAYEQYF.

CDR3 in amino acids: CASSVGPSGGSTDTQYF. CDR3 in DNA: TGTGCCAGCAGCGTTGGTCCCAGCGGGGGATCCACAGATACGCAGTATTTT. The chain recombines TRBV9 with TRBJ2-3; TRBD2 matches 8 bases. The CDR3 contains 17 residues. From germline, CDR1 is SGDLS and CDR2 YYNGEE. Germline trimming cut 2 bases from V and 2 bases from J; bases unmatched to any gene: 10.

The V and J genes are TRBV7-8 and TRBJ2-1; 11 nucleotides align to TRBD2. CDR1 and CDR2 from the germline V gene are SGHVS and FQNEAQ. The junction had 13 bases not matched to a gene; V was cut back by 2 bases and J by 7 bases. The CDR3 has 18 amino acids. This chain's CDR3 is CASSLPARLAGIKNEQFF. DNA for the CDR3: TGTGCCAGCAGCTTACCCGCGCGACTAGCGGGGATTAAGAATGAGCAGTTCTTC.

This clone appeared a few times. The J gene is TRBJ2-7, the V gene TRBV1; the table's TRBD1 call for D was not verified on the DNA. TRBV1 is a recognized pseudogene. The CDR3 totals 14 residues. In DNA, the CDR3 is TGCACCAGCAGCCAAGATTCAGTCTCCTACGAGCAGTACTTC. This codes for CTSSQDSVSYEQYF.

This clone showed up just a few times. The V and J genes are TRBV5-6 and TRBJ2-1, with no clear D. The CDR3 is 11 amino acids. Between the trimmed V and J ends, which lost 0 bases and 9 bases, there was a span of 4 bases. The germline gives CDR1 SGHDT, CDR2 YYEEEE. CDR3 loop: CASSLVAEQFF. For the CDR3, the DNA is TGTGCCAGCAGCTTGGTTGCTGAGCAGTTCTTC.

This chain connects TRBV5-8 to TRBJ2-6; D remains unclear. There are 16 residues in the CDR3. V lost 0 bases, J lost 0 bases, and 7 bases lay in between. Germline V gives CDR1 SGHTS, CDR2 YDEGEE. The CDR3 DNA sequence: TGTGCCAGCAGCTTGGAGGGTTTCTCTGGGGCCAACGTCCTGACTTTC. Its protein is CASSLEGFSGANVLTF.

This clone was seen a handful of times. This sequence joins TRBV2 and TRBJ1-3; D unresolved. CDR1 SNHLY and CDR2 FYNNEI come from the germline V gene. The CDR3 runs 15 residues. Trimming removed 7 bases at V and 0 bases at J, with 13 bases between. The CDR3 loop is CASNHPRISGNTIYF. The CDR3 bases are TGTGCCAGCAACCACCCGCGGATCTCTGGAAACACCATATATTTT.